One TCR beta chain is described in this entry. Its antigen remains unidentified. In the PCR, 60 Vbeta and 13 Jbeta primers were used. TCRdb's copy holds only in-frame clones and misses some; the assay was immunoSEQ multiplex PCR. Among around 200,000 clones listed, around 81% were seen once. This sample was included in a study of cytomegalovirus exposure and HLA in healthy donors. Whole-study results and caveats: The productive fraction for most TCR beta V segments was about 90% or about 30% in an earlier analysis. Presence/absence results assume similar sequencing depth per donor, which may not hold. TCR beta V- and J-gene trimming was later associated with a missense DCLRE1C variant. Using a false discovery rate of 0.05, a later analysis showed that 16,951 TCR beta sequences were associated with HLA alleles.

CDR3 size: 15 residues. J lost 6 bases, V lost 5 bases, and 10 bases had no gene match. Germline lookup yields CDR1 SEHNR and CDR2 FQNEAQ (reference sequence). The sequencing sample was made of PBMCs. V and J are TRBV7-9 and TRBJ1-2; 9 positions agree with TRBD1. This sequence originates from a woman in her forties or fifties in good health and CMV-seropositive. CDR3: CASSPEIQGANGYTF. CDR3 DNA sequence: TGTGCCAGCAGCCCAGAGATACAGGGGGCCAATGGCTACACCTTC. The complete variable domain, with remaining parts taken from reference TRBV7-9 and TRBJ1-2, reads DTGVSQNPRHKITKRGQNVTFRCDPISEHNRLYWYRQTLGQGPEFLTYFQNEAQLEKSRLLSDRFSAERPKGSFSTLEIQRTEQGDSAMYLCASSPEIQGANGYTFGSGTRLTVV.